This T cell receptor (beta chain) was recorded in a study of blood T cell repertoires in COVID-19. Clones were read by immunoSEQ multiplex PCR, and TCRdb kept only the in-frame ones, dropping some. The sample shows 270,000 or so clones, roughly 84% of them seen only once. The sequenced material came from peripheral blood. The source is a young woman with acute or convalescent COVID-19.

The CDR3 protein is CASKRSDYPSLFF. The CDR3 DNA reads as TGTGCCAGCAAGAGATCGGACTATCCCTCTCTCTTCTTC. The chain links TRBV25-1 to TRBJ2-1; D perhaps matches TRBD2 (6 bases). CDR1 and CDR2 from the germline V gene are MGHDK and SYGVNS. V lost 7 bases and J lost 16, with 23 bases in between. This CDR3 region has 13 residues.